This TCR beta chain comes out of a study of T cell responses to AZD1222 COVID-19 vaccine. Overall study results and limits: Mapped onto spike, vaccine-associated CD4 TCRs spanned it and were dominant at 160-218 and 743-854.

The data were produced by immunoSEQ multiplex PCR, yet TCRdb's version contains in-frame clones alone and is incomplete. The data hold about 130,000 clones, with 70% to 90% observed a single time. This CDR3 spans 11 amino acids. Per the germline V gene, CDR1 is KGHSH and CDR2 is LQKENI. V lost 3 bases and J lost 5, with 2 bases in between. Concerning this clone: Its matching antigen is unknown.

The V call is TRBV18, the J call TRBJ2-1; D is undetermined. The receptor was derived from an adult in good health. The sample consisted of peripheral blood, taken on day 0 of AZD1222 vaccination. The CDR3 loop reads CASSPNNEQFF. The CDR3 region has the DNA TGTGCCAGCTCACCGAACAATGAGCAGTTCTTC.